One and the same sample provided the 19 T cell receptor beta chains below, sequenced in a study of T cells in localized non-small cell lung cancer. Only in-frame clones appear in the TCRdb table, and some are missing; sequencing was by immunoSEQ multiplex PCR. The table records around 29,000 clones, about 80% of them present only once. The source material was peripheral blood, sampled before any cancer treatment. The source is a male donor at least 60 years old with stage II squamous cell lung carcinoma.

This clone is a singleton in its sample. The rearrangement joins TRBV5-4 to TRBJ2-3, with 9 bases aligning to TRBD2. The CDR3 covers 17 residues. CDR1 SGHNT and CDR2 YYREEE come from the germline V gene (reference sequence). V gave up 0 bases and J gave up 7 bases; unmatched junction bases: 12. CDR3 amino acids: CASSLGVSSGRMNTQYF. Written as DNA, the CDR3 is TGTGCCAGCAGCTTGGGAGTCTCGAGCGGGAGGATGAATACGCAGTATTTT.

In its sample, this clone was seen once. J is TRBJ2-7 and V is TRBV5-4; D possibly corresponds to TRBD2 (6 bases). Germline V CDR1 and CDR2: SGHNT, YYREEE (reference sequence). The CDR3 has 14 residues. Trimming stripped 3 bases from V and 7 bases from J, with 17 bases between. The CDR3 sequence: CASSWDPTGGEQYF. For the CDR3, the DNA is TGTGCCAGCAGCTGGGACCCCACTGGGGGGGAGCAGTACTTC.

CDR3 nucleotides: TGTGCCAGTAGTTTCCGGGACGGGAACACTGAAGCTTTCTTT. Its protein product is CASSFRDGNTEAFF. The rearrangement joins TRBV19 to TRBJ1-1; perhaps TRBD1 as D (5 bases). Per the germline V gene, CDR1 is LNHDA and CDR2 is SQIVND (reference sequence). V lost 5 bases and J 1 base, leaving 11 bases between the germline ends. This CDR3 is 14 amino acids long.

This sequence joins TRBV5-8 and TRBJ2-2; TRBD2 is a possible D gene (5 bases). Germline V CDR1 and CDR2: SGHTS, YDEGEE. CDR3 size: 12 residues. The V gene lost 4 bases and the J gene lost 6 bases, with 7 bases spanning the gap. The CDR3 DNA follows: TGTGCCAGCAGCGAGGACTCCGGGGAGCTGTTTTTT. It translates to CASSEDSGELFF.

The V call is TRBV7-9, the J call TRBJ1-1, with D perhaps TRBD1 (5 bases). V dropped 1 base and J dropped 4 bases, with 13 bases sitting between them. From germline, CDR1 is SEHNR and CDR2 FQNEAQ (reference sequence). This CDR3 contains 15 residues. In nucleotides, the CDR3 is TGTGCCAGCAGCTTAGAACCCACGAGGGGCACTGAAGCTTTCTTT. Amino acid sequence: CASSLEPTRGTEAFF.

The rearrangement uses TRBV10-1 and TRBJ1-1, with D maybe TRBD1 (6 bases). Germline loops: CDR1 WNHNN, CDR2 SYGVQD (reference sequence). The CDR3 contains 14 residues. V lost 0 bases, J lost 1 base, and 6 bases lay in between. In DNA form, the CDR3 reads TGCGCCAGCAGTGAGTCGGACAGGAACACTGAAGCTTTCTTT. Amino acid sequence: CASSESDRNTEAFF.

The chain employs TRBV11-2 and TRBJ1-1, with no clear D. CDR3 size: 13 residues. CDR1 is SGHAT and CDR2 is FQNNGV in the germline V gene. Trimming stripped 6 bases from V and 0 bases from J, with 8 bases between. CDR3 region: CASRWRMNTEAFF. The CDR3 DNA reads TGTGCCAGCAGATGGAGGATGAACACTGAAGCTTTCTTT.

V is TRBV7-9 and J is TRBJ2-7, with D hard to call. V lost 5 bases, J lost 6 bases, and 8 bases lay in between. The CDR3 spans 11 residues. CDR1 is SEHNR, CDR2 FQNEAQ, per germline (reference sequence). CDR3 in amino acids: CASSKNFEQYF. Written as DNA, the CDR3 is TGTGCCAGCAGCAAGAACTTCGAGCAGTACTTC. The variable domain in full, completed from reference TRBV7-9 and TRBJ2-7, reads DTGVSQNPRHKITKRGQNVTFRCDPISEHNRLYWYRQTLGQGPEFLTYFQNEAQLEKSRLLSDRFSAERPKGSFSTLEIQRTEQGDSAMYLCASSKNFEQYFGPGTRLTVT.

This clone was counted a single time. This sequence joins TRBV19 and TRBJ2-7; TRBD1 matches 10 bases. Germline V lookup: CDR1 LNHDA, CDR2 SQIVND (reference sequence). This CDR3 has 14 residues. V gave up 9 bases and J gave up 2 bases; unmatched junction bases: 7. The CDR3 nucleotides are TGTGCCAGCGGTTCCGGGACAGGGGCCTACGAGCAGTACTTC. It translates to CASGSGTGAYEQYF.

Only one count was recorded for this clone. The chain joins TRBV28 to TRBJ1-5; 8 nucleotides match TRBD1. V gave up 6 bases and J gave up 6 bases; unmatched junction bases: 10. This CDR3 region has 15 residues. Germline loops: CDR1 MDHEN, CDR2 SYDVKM. CDR3: CASSYLRGRVQPQHF. For the CDR3, the DNA is TGTGCCAGCAGCTATCTCAGGGGGCGAGTTCAGCCCCAGCATTTT.

The genes are TRBV4-2 and TRBJ1-2; D not certain. The V and J ends lost 0 bases and 3 bases respectively, with 8 bases between them. Germline CDR1 LGHNA, CDR2 YNFKEQ. The CDR3 covers 14 residues. CDR3 coding DNA: TGTGCCAGCAGCCAAGATACGCTCGACTATGGCTACACCTTC. Its translation is CASSQDTLDYGYTF.

J is TRBJ2-2 and V is TRBV30; possible D gene TRBD2, 6 bases. Germline V lookup: CDR1 GTSNPN, CDR2 SVGIG (reference sequence). V lost 4 bases, J lost 2 bases, and 14 bases lay in between. This CDR3 is 15 amino acids long. The CDR3 DNA is TGTGCCTGGATCCCCGGGACTCTCAACACCGGGGAGCTGTTTTTT. It is translated as CAWIPGTLNTGELFF.

The rearrangement joins TRBV5-5 to TRBJ2-3; 11 bases are shared with TRBD2. The CDR3 length is 19 residues. CDR1 is SGHKS, CDR2 YYEKEE, per germline (reference sequence). Trimming cost V 0 bases and J 5 bases; bases outside gene matches: 14. CDR3 residues: CASSLVRWLAGGRQDTQYF. The CDR3, as DNA: TGTGCCAGCAGCTTGGTACGGTGGCTAGCGGGGGGCAGACAAGATACGCAGTATTTT.

The rearrangement uses TRBV19 and TRBJ1-1; D is perhaps TRBD1 (5 bases). Germline V gene sequence: CDR1 LNHDA, CDR2 SQIVND (reference sequence). The V end lost 10 bases, the J end lost 1 base, and 19 bases lay between the germline ends. This CDR3 has 15 residues. The CDR3 DNA is TGTGCCACCAGAAAGGGGAGCCTTACGAACACTGAAGCTTTCTTT. Translation: CATRKGSLTNTEAFF.

This chain uses TRBV18 with TRBJ1-1; maybe TRBD1 (5 bases). The CDR3 spans 15 residues. From germline, CDR1 is KGHSH and CDR2 LQKENI. Trimming left V 2 bases short and J 2 bases short, with 12 bases between. The CDR3 protein is CASSPGATSNTEAFF. The CDR3 region has the DNA TGTGCCAGCTCACCAGGGGCGACTTCTAACACTGAAGCTTTCTTT.

The CDR3: CASSGTPYYGYTF. The CDR3 DNA sequence: TGTGCCTCCTCAGGGACCCCCTACTATGGCTACACCTTC. The chain combines TRBV30 with TRBJ1-2; D perhaps matches TRBD1 (5 bases). Germline-derived CDR1 and CDR2 are GTSNPN and SVGIG (reference sequence). V gave up 7 bases and J gave up 3 bases, with 15 bases separating them. CDR3 length: 13 amino acids. The whole variable domain, remainder taken from reference TRBV30 and TRBJ1-2, is SQTIHQWPATLVQPVGSPLSLECTVEGTSNPNLYWYRQAAGRGLQLLFYSVGIGQISSEVPQNLSASRPQDRQFILSSKKLLLSDSGFYLCASSGTPYYGYTFGSGTRLTVV.

The chain links TRBV6-6 to TRBJ1-5, with D unclear. The germline V and J ends were trimmed by 6 bases and 0 bases, with 9 bases remaining between them. The CDR3 totals 14 residues. Looked up from germline, CDR1 is MNHNY and CDR2 is SVGAGI (reference sequence). The CDR3 spells CASSSPHSNQPQHF. In DNA form, the CDR3 reads TGTGCCAGCAGCTCACCTCATAGCAATCAGCCCCAGCATTTT.

This rearrangement joins TRBV9 to TRBJ2-1; the match to TRBD2 covers 9 bases. The CDR3 totals 15 residues. CDR1 and CDR2 from the germline V gene are SGDLS and YYNGEE. The J segment lost 4 bases and the V segment lost 1 base, leaving 3 bases of the junction unmatched. The CDR3 bases are TGTGCCAGCAGCGTAATAGCGGGGGAATACAATGAGCAGTTCTTC. Residues: CASSVIAGEYNEQFF.

V is TRBV5-6 and J is TRBJ2-5; the match to TRBD2 covers 7 bases. With V trimmed by 4 bases and J by 3 bases, 9 bases remained unmatched. The CDR3 length is 15 residues. CDR1 and CDR2 from the germline V gene are SGHDT and YYEEEE. The DNA for the CDR3 is TGTGCCAGCAGCCACGGGACTACGCCCGAAGAGACCCAGTACTTC. Translated, it gives CASSHGTTPEETQYF.